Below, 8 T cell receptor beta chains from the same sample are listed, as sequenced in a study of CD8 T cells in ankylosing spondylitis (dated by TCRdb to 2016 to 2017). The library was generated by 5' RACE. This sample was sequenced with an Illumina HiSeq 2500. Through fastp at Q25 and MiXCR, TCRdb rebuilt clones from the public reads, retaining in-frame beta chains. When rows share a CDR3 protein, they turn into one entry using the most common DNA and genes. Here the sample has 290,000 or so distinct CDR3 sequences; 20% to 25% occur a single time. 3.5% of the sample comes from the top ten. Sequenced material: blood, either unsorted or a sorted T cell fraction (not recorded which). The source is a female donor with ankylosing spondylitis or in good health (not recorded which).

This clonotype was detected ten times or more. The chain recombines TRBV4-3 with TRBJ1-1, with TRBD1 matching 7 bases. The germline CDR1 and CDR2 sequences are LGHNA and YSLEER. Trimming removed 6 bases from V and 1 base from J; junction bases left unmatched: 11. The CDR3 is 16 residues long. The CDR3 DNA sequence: TGCGCCAGCAGTTCCAGGGGGGCAGGGAGGAACACTGAAGCTTTCTTT. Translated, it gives CASSSRGAGRNTEAFF.

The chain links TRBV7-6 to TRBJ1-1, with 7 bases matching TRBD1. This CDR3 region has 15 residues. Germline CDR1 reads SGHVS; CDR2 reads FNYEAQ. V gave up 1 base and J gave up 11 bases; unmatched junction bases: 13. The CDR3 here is CASSLEDRPGHGAFF. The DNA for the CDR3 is TGTGCCAGCAGCTTAGAGGACAGGCCGGGGCATGGGGCTTTCTTT. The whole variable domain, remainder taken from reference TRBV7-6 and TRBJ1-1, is GAGVSQSPRYKVTKRGQDVALRCDPISGHVSLYWYRQALGQGPEFLTYFNYEAQQDKSGLPNDRFSAERPEGSISTLTIQRTEQRDSAMYRCASSLEDRPGHGAFFGQGTRLTVV.

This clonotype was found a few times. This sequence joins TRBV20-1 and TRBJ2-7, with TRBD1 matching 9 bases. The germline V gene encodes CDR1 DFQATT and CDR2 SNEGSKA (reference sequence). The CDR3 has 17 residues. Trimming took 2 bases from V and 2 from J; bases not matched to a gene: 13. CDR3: CSARIFSRQGGTYEQYF. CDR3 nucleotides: TGCAGTGCTAGAATCTTCTCGAGACAGGGGGGTACCTACGAGCAGTACTTC.

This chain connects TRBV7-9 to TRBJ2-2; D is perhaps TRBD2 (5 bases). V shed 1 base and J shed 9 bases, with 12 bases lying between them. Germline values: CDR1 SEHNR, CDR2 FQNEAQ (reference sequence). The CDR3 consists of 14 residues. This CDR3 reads CASSLDASGRELFF. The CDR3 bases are TGTGCCAGCAGCTTAGACGCCTCCGGGAGGGAGCTGTTTTTT.

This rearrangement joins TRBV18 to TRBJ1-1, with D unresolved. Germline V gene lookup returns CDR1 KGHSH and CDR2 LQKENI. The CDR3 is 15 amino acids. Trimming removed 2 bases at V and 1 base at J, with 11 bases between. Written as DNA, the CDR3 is TGTGCCAGCTCACCAAGCTCAGAAAGGAACACTGAAGCTTTCTTT. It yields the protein CASSPSSERNTEAFF.

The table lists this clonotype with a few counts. CDR3 bases: TGTGCCAGCAGACAGGAGGCCACCGGGGAGCTGTTTTTT. It codes for CASRQEATGELFF. The chain has TRBV6-1 and TRBJ2-2; D assignment may be TRBD1 or TRBD2 (5 bases each). Trimming took off 6 bases at V and 4 bases at J, with 9 bases between the two ends. Germline V gives CDR1 MNHNS, CDR2 SASEGT. The CDR3 has 13 amino acids.

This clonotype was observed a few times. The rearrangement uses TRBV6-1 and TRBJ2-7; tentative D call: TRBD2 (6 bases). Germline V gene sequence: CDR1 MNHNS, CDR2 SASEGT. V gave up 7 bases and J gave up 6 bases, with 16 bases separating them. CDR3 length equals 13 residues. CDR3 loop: CASKETRGGEQYF. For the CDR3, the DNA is TGTGCCAGCAAGGAGACTAGAGGCGGCGAGCAGTACTTC.

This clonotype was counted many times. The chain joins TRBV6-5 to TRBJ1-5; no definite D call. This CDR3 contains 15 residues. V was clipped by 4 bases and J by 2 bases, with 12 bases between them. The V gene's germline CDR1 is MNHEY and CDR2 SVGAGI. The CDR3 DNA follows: TGTGCCAGCAGTTCCCGTTTCGGAGGCAATCAGCCCCAGCATTTT. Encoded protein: CASSSRFGGNQPQHF.